This T cell receptor (beta chain) derives from a study of blood T cell repertoires in COVID-19. Original data processing: Reference gene primers were amplified, and this amplification served to estimate nucleated cell counts. The assay was immunoSEQ multiplex PCR, and TCRdb's table has in-frame clones only and misses some. Clonal size and the V and J genes are those of that table, whereas D and trimming came from the DNA. This table holds about 330,000 clones, approximately 84% found once. Cohort 3 donors counted as recovered after two negative PCRs, clearance, or resolved symptoms. This CDR3 comprises 12 residues. V was shortened by 5 bases and J by 4 bases, with 8 bases between the two germline ends. The germline V gene has CDR1 LNHDA and CDR2 SQIVND (reference sequence).

This TCR came from a woman aged 18 to 35 who had recovered from COVID-19. V gene TRBV19 combines with J gene TRBJ1-2; D gene ambiguous. Sequencing was done on a sample of PBMCs or T cells enriched from blood (not recorded which). CDR3: CASSEAVYGYTF. The CDR3 DNA sequence: TGTGCCAGTAGTGAGGCAGTCTATGGCTACACCTTC.